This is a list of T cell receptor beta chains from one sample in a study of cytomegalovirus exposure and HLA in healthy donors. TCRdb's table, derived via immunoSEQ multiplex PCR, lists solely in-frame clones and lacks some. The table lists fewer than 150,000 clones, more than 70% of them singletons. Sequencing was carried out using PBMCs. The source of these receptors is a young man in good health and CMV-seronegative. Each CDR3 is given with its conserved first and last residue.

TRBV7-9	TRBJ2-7	CASSLAYGYEQYF
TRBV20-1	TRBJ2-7	CSAGTSLQYF
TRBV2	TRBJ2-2	CASAWPRGGRAGTGELFF
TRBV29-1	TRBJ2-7	CSVEDRGNHQYF
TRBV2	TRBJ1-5	CASSAFSHSNQPQHF
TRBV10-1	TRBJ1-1	CASSESTAGTLAFF
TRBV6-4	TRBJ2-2	CASSDSWTGTTGELFF
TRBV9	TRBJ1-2	CASSVDGDGYTF
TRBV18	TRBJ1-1	CASSPIGQAVEAFF
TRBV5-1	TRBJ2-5	CASRRLAGASQETQYF
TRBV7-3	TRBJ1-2	CASSFGTGLDYTF
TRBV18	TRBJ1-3	CASSPTDVRNTIYF
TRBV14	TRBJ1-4	CASSQSGRAPNEKLFF
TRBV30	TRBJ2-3	CAWSVSRIEDTQYF
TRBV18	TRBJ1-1	CASSPTENTEAFF
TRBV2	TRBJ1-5	CASRGGTANQPQHF
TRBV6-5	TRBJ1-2	CASTQAGFYGYTF
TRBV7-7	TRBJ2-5	CASSRGLAGGETQYF
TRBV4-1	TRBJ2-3	CASSPEASGRAVTQYF
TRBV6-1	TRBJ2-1	CASSEGGSAYNEQFF
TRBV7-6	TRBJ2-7	CASSLAKDRYYEQYF
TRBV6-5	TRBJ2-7	CASSYGQGVGEQYF
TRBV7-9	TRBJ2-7	CSSSPSPGQGAQYEQYF
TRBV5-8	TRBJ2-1	CASSSWTSASYNEQFF
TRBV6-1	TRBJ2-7	CASSDSGRAREQYF
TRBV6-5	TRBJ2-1	CASSPGGSNEQFF
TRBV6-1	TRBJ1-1	CASSVIGTTNTEAFF
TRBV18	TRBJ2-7	CASSSAGPTEQYF
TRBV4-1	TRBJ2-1	CASSQAGTSGTNEQFF
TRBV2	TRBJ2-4	CASRQGALAKNIQYF